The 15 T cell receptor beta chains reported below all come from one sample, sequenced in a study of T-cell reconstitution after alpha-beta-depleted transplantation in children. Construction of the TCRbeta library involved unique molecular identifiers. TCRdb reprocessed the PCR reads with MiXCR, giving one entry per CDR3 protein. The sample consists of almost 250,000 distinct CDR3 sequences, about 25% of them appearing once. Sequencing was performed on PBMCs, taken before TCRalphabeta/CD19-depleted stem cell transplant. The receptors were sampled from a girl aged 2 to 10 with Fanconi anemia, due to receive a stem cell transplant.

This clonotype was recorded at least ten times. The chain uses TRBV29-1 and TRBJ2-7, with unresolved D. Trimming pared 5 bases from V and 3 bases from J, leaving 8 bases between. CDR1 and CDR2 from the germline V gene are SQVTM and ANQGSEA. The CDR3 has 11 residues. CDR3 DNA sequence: TGCAGCGTTTCCGGGTTCTACGAGCAGTACTTC. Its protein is CSVSGFYEQYF.

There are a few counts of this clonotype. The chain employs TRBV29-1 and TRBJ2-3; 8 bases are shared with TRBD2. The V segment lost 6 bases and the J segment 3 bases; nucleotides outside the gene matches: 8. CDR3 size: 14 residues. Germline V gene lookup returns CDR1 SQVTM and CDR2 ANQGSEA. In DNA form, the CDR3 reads TGCAGCGTACTTATAGCGGGACATACAGATACGCAGTATTTT. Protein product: CSVLIAGHTDTQYF.

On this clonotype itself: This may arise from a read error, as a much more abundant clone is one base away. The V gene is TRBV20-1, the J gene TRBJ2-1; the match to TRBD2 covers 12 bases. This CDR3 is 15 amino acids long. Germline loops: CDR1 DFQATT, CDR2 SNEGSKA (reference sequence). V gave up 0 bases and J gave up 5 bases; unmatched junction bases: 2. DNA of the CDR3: TGCAGTGCTAGAGATCTAGCGGGGGGGCACAATGAGCAGTTCTTC. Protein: CSARDLAGGHNEQFF.

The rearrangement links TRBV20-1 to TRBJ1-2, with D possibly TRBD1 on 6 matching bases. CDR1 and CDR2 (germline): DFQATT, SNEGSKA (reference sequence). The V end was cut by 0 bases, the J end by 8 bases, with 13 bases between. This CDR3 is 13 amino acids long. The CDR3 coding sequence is TGCAGTGCTAGAGATAGACAGGAGGGGGGCTACACCTTC. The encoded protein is CSARDRQEGGYTF.

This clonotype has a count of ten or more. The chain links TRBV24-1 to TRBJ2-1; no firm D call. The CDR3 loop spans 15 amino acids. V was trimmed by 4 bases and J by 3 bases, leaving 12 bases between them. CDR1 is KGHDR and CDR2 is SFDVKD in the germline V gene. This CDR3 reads CATSDPRANYNEQFF. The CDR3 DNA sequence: TGTGCCACCAGTGACCCTAGAGCTAACTACAATGAGCAGTTCTTC.

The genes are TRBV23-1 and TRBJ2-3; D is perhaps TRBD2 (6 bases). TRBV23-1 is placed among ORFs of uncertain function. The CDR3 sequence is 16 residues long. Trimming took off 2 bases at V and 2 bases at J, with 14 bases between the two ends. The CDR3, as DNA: TGCGCCAGCAGTCAAGTCGGAGGGAGACCCACAGATACGCAGTATTTT. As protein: CASSQVGGRPTDTQYF.

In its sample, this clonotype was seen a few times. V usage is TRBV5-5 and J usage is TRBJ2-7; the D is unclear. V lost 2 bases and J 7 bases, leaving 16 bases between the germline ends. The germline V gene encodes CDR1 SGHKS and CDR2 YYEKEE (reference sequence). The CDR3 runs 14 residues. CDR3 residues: CASSFSGTSGEQYF. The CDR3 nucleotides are TGTGCCAGCAGCTTTTCTGGAACGTCGGGTGAGCAGTACTTC.

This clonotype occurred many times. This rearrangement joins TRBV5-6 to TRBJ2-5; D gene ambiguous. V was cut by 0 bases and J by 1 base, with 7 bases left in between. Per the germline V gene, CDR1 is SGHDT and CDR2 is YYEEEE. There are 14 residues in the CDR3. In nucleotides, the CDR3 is TGTGCCAGCAGCTTGGTGCCCTTCCAAGAGACCCAGTACTTC. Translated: CASSLVPFQETQYF. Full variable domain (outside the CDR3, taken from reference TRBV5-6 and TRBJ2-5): DAGVTQSPTHLIKTRGQQVTLRCSPKSGHDTVSWYQQALGQGPQFIFQYYEEEERQRGNFPDRFSGHQFPNYSSELNVNALLLGDSALYLCASSLVPFQETQYFGPGTRLLVL.

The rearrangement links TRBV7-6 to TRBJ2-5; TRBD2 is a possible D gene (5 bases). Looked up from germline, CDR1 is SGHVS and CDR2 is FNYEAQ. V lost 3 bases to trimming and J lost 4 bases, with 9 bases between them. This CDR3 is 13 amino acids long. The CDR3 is CASSFTRIETQYF. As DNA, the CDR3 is TGTGCCAGCAGCTTTACTAGAATAGAGACCCAGTACTTC.

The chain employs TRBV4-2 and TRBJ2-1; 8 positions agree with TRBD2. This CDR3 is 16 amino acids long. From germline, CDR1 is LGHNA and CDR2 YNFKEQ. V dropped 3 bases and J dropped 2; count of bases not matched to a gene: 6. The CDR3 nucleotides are TGTGCCAGCAGCCATCTGGGACTAGGTACCTACAATGAGCAGTTCTTC. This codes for CASSHLGLGTYNEQFF.

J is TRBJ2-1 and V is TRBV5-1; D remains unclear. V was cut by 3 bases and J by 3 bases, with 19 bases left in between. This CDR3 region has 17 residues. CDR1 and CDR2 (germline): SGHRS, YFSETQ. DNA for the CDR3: TGCGCCAGCAGCTCCCGAAAAGCCATTCTCAACTACAATGAGCAGTTCTTC. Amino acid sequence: CASSSRKAILNYNEQFF.

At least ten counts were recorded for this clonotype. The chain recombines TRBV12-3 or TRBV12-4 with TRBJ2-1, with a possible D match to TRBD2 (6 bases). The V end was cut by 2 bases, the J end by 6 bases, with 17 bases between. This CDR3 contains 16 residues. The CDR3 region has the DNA TGTGCCAGCAGTTTATTACCTAGCCTCGGGGGCAATGAGCAGTTCTTC. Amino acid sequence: CASSLLPSLGGNEQFF.

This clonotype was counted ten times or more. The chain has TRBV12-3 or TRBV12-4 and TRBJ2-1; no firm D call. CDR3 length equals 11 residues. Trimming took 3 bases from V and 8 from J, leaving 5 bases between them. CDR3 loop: CASSFSHEQFF. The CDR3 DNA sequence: TGTGCCAGCAGTTTCTCACATGAGCAGTTCTTC.

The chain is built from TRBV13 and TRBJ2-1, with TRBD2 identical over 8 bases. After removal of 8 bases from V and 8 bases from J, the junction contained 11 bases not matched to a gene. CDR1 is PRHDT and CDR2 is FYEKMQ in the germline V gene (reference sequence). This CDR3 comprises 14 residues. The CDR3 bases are TGTGCCAGCGGACTCTGGCCAGCGGGAGATGAGCAGTTCTTC. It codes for CASGLWPAGDEQFF.

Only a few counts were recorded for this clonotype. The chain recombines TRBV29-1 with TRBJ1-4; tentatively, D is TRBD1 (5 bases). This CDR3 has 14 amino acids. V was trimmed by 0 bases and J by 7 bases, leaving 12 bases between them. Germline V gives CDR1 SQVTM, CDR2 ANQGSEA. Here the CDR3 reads CSVEDTGGGEKLFF. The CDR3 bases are TGCAGCGTTGAAGATACGGGGGGGGGTGAAAAACTGTTTTTT.